These 9 T cell receptor beta chains were sequenced from one sample in a study of blood T cell repertoires in COVID-19. Data came from immunoSEQ multiplex PCR; TCRdb stores just in-frame clones and leaves some out. The sample records over 400,000 clones, less than 90% being singletons. Material for sequencing was peripheral blood. Every receptor here comes from a woman aged 45-59 years with COVID-19, enrolled during active disease.

The chain couples TRBV27 to TRBJ1-2; 7 bases align to TRBD1. Germline V lookup: CDR1 MNHEY, CDR2 SMNVEV (reference sequence). V was pared by 4 bases and J by 6 bases, with 8 bases of the junction left unmatched. The CDR3 spans 14 residues. This CDR3 is CASSSIRGNHGYTF. CDR3 coding DNA: TGTGCCAGCAGTTCCATCAGGGGGAATCATGGCTACACCTTC.

With regard to this clone: This specimen includes other DNA sequences encoding the same CDR3. In nucleotides, the CDR3 is TGTGCCAGCAGCTTGGTCGGGGGAGATACGCAGTATTTT. This sequence encodes CASSLVGGDTQYF. The chain carries TRBV5-6 and TRBJ2-3; possibly TRBD2 for D (6 bases). V was cut by 0 bases and J by 5 bases, with 7 bases left in between. The CDR3 consists of 13 residues. Germline loops: CDR1 SGHDT, CDR2 YYEEEE. The full variable domain, in which reference TRBV5-6 and TRBJ2-3 provide the parts outside the CDR3, is DAGVTQSPTHLIKTRGQQVTLRCSPKSGHDTVSWYQQALGQGPQFIFQYYEEEERQRGNFPDRFSGHQFPNYSSELNVNALLLGDSALYLCASSLVGGDTQYFGPGTRLTVL.

The chain couples TRBV7-9 to TRBJ1-2, with 10 nucleotides matching TRBD1. This CDR3 is 17 amino acids long. After removal of 1 base from V and 4 bases from J, the junction contained 9 bases not matched to a gene. Germline V gives CDR1 SEHNR, CDR2 FQNEAQ (reference sequence). The CDR3 DNA follows: TGTGCCAGCAGCTTAGGCGCGACAGGGGGCCGGGGCTATGGCTACACCTTC. This encodes CASSLGATGGRGYGYTF. Drawing the rest from reference TRBV7-9 and TRBJ1-2, the complete variable domain is DTGVSQNPRHKITKRGQNVTFRCDPISEHNRLYWYRQTLGQGPEFLTYFQNEAQLEKSRLLSDRFSAERPKGSFSTLEIQRTEQGDSAMYLCASSLGATGGRGYGYTFGSGTRLTVV.

This clone was detected once. V gene TRBV13 combines with J gene TRBJ2-3; 10 bases fit TRBD2. V gave up 3 bases and J gave up 1 base; unmatched junction bases: 16. The CDR3 has 20 residues. Germline loops: CDR1 PRHDT, CDR2 FYEKMQ (reference sequence). CDR3 region: CASSLPLDPVGLAGTDTQYF. As DNA, the CDR3 is TGTGCCAGCAGCTTGCCACTAGACCCCGTCGGACTAGCGGGCACAGATACGCAGTATTTT. The variable domain in full, with the rest retrieved from reference TRBV13 and TRBJ2-3, is AAGVIQSPRHLIKEKRETATLKCYPIPRHDTVYWYQQGPGQDPQFLISFYEKMQSDKGSIPDRFSAQQFSDYHSELNMSSLELGDSALYFCASSLPLDPVGLAGTDTQYFGPGTRLTVL.

The chain recombines TRBV28 with TRBJ2-1; 7 bases line up with TRBD1. There are 19 residues in the CDR3. With 7 bases clipped from V and 10 bases from J, the junction kept 28 bases outside the gene matches. In germline, CDR1 is MDHEN, CDR2 SYDVKM. The chain's CDR3 is CASTSALGMWTGIRWEQFF. In nucleotides, the CDR3 is TGTGCCAGCACGTCCGCACTTGGTATGTGGACAGGTATAAGGTGGGAGCAGTTCTTC.

This sequence joins TRBV6-1 and TRBJ1-2; D perhaps matches TRBD1 (5 bases). The CDR3 runs 17 residues. CDR1 MNHNS and CDR2 SASEGT come from the germline V gene. Trimming shortened V by 2 bases and J by 4 bases, and 20 bases separated the two germline ends. CDR3 nucleotides: TGTGCCAGCAGTGAAATCGCAGGGTTGGGCTCGGGCTATGGCTACACCTTC. Its protein product is CASSEIAGLGSGYGYTF.

The V gene is TRBV2, the J gene TRBJ2-5; D not certain. This CDR3 region has 14 residues. The germline V gene has CDR1 SNHLY and CDR2 FYNNEI. Trimming shortened V by 8 bases and J by 0 bases, and 13 bases separated the two germline ends. CDR3 in amino acids: CASLRDINQETQYF. In DNA form, the CDR3 reads TGTGCCAGCTTGAGAGACATTAACCAAGAGACCCAGTACTTC.

This sequence joins TRBV19 and TRBJ2-7; 9 bases are shared with TRBD1. The CDR3 is 13 residues long. Germline V lookup: CDR1 LNHDA, CDR2 SQIVND (reference sequence). J lost 7 bases, V lost 3 bases, and 4 bases had no gene match. The CDR3 DNA follows: TGTGCCAGTAGTATTCACAGGGGGCGAGAGCAGTACTTC. This encodes CASSIHRGREQYF. Combining the CDR3 with reference TRBV19 and TRBJ2-7 gives the whole variable domain DGGITQSPKYLFRKEGQNVTLSCEQNLNHDAMYWYRQDPGQGLRLIYYSQIVNDFQKGDIAEGYSVSREKKESFPLTVTSAQKNPTAFYLCASSIHRGREQYFGPGTRLTVT.

This chain uses TRBV6-6 with TRBJ1-2; TRBD1 aligns across 10 bases. Unmatched junction bases numbered 6, after V lost 5 bases and J lost 6 bases. The germline gives CDR1 MNHNY, CDR2 SVGAGI (reference sequence). There are 14 residues in the CDR3. The CDR3 nucleotides are TGTGCCAGCAGTCTTACCGGGACAGGGGATGGCTACACCTTC. Translating gives CASSLTGTGDGYTF.